The source of this T cell receptor beta chain is a study of molecular identifiers for immune sequencing clone quantification. TCRdb re-called the PCR reads through MiXCR, storing one row per CDR3 protein. The top ten hold under 0.95% of the sample, which has about 320,000 distinct CDR3 sequences, 20% to 25% seen once. At least ten counts were recorded for this clonotype. This sequence was found in a human donor in good health. Some libraries in this study had Jurkat cell RNA spiked in. Sample: naive CD8+ T cells from blood, with Jurkat cell RNA spiked in. Noted subset: FACS-sorted CD8+CD4-CCR7+CD45RA+ naive T cells.

The CDR3 sequence is CASSSATGPASQPQHF. The CDR3 DNA follows: TGTGCCAGCAGCTCCGCGACAGGGCCAGCGTCTCAGCCCCAGCATTTT. J is TRBJ1-5 and V is TRBV7-2; TRBD1 aligns across 7 bases. The CDR3 is 16 amino acids. Germline lookup yields CDR1 SGHTA and CDR2 FQGNSA. With 4 bases clipped from V and 6 bases from J, the junction kept 12 bases outside the gene matches.